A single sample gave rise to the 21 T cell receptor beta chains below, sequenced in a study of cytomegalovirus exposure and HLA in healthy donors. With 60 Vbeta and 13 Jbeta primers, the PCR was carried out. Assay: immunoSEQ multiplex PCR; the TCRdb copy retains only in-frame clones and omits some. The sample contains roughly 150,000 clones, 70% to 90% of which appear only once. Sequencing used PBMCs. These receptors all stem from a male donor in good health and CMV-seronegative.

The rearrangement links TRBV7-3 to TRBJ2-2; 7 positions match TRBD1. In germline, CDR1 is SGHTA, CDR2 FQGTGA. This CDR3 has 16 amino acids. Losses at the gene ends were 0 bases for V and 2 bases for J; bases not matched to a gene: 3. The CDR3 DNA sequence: TGTGCCAGCAGCTTAACGAGGGGGCTTAACACCGGGGAGCTGTTTTTT. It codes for CASSLTRGLNTGELFF.

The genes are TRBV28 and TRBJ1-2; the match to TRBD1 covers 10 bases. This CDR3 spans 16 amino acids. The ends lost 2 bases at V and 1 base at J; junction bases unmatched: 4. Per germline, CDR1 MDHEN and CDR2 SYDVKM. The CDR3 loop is CASSLIGTGDNYGYTF. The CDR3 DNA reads TGTGCCAGCAGTTTAATCGGGACAGGGGATAACTATGGCTACACCTTC.

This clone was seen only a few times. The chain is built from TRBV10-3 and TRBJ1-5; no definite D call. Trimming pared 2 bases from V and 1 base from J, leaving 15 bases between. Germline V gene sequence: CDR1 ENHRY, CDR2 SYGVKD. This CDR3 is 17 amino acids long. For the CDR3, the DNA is TGTGCCATCAGTGAGGTGCTTGAGACGGGAAGCAATCAGCCCCAGCATTTT. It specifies CAISEVLETGSNQPQHF.

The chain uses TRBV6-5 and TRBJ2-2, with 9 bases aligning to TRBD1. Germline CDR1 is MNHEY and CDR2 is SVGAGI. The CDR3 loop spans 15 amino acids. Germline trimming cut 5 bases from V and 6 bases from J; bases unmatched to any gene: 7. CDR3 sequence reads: CASSHGTGKAGELFF. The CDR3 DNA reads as TGTGCCAGCAGTCACGGGACAGGGAAGGCCGGGGAGCTGTTTTTT.

The chain's CDR3 is CASSIGQGTFYEQYF. As DNA, the CDR3 is TGTGCCAGTAGTATTGGTCAGGGGACCTTCTACGAGCAGTACTTC. The chain recombines TRBV19 with TRBJ2-7; maybe TRBD1 (6 bases). V lost 3 bases and J 3 bases, leaving 15 bases between the germline ends. The CDR3 contains 15 residues. Germline V gene data show CDR1 as LNHDA and CDR2 as SQIVND (reference sequence).

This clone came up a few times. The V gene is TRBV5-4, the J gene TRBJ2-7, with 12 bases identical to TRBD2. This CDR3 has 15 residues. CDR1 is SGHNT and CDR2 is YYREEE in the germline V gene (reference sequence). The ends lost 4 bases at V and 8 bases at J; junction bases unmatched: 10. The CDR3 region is CASSDWTSGDFKQYF. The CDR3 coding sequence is TGTGCCAGCAGCGACTGGACTAGCGGGGATTTTAAGCAGTACTTC.

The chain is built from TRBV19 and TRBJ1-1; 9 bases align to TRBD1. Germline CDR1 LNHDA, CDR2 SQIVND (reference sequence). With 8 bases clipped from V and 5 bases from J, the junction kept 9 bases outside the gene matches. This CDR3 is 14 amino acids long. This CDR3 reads CASWDRAYGTEAFF. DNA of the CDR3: TGTGCCAGTTGGGACAGGGCGTATGGGACTGAAGCTTTCTTT.

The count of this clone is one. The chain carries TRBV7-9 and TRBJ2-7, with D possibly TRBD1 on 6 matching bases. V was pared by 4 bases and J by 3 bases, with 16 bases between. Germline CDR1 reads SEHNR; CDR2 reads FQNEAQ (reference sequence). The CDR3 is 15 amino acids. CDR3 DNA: TGTGCCAGCAGCTCGCGAACTCTACAGGGCTACGAGCAGTACTTC. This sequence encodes CASSSRTLQGYEQYF.

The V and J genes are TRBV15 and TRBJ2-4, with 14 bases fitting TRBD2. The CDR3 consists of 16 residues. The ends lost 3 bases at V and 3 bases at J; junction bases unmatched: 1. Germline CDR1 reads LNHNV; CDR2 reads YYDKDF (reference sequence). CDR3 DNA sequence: TGTGCCACCAGCAGGGGGACTAGCGGGGGCAAAAACATTCAGTACTTC. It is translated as CATSRGTSGGKNIQYF.

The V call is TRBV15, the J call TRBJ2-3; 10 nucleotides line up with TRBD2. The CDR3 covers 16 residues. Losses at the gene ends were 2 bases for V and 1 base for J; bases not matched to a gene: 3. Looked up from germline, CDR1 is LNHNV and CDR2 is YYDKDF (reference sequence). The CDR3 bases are TGTGCCACCAGCAGACGAAGCGGGGGGGGCACAGATACGCAGTATTTT. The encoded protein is CATSRRSGGGTDTQYF.

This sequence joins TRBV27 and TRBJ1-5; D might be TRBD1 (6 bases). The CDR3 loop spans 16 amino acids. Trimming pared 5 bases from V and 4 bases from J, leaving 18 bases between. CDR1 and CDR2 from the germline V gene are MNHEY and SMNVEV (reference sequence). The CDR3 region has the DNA TGTGCCAGCAGTGTCGGGACAATGGGGTTGAATCAGCCCCAGCATTTT. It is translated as CASSVGTMGLNQPQHF.

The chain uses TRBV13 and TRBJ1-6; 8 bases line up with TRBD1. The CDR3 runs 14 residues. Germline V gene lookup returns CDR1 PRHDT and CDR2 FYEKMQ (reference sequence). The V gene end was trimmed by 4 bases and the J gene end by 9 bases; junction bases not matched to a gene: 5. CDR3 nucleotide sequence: TGTGCCAGCAGCTCCGACAGGGGATCTTCACCCCTCCACTTT. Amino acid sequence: CASSSDRGSSPLHF.

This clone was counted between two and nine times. The CDR3 protein is CASSQVSGRTEAFF. The CDR3 coding sequence is TGTGCCAGCAGCCAAGTCTCTGGGAGGACTGAAGCTTTCTTT. The V gene is TRBV14, the J gene TRBJ1-1; D not certain. V gave up 1 base and J gave up 5 bases, with 11 bases separating them. This CDR3 has 14 amino acids. Per the germline V gene, CDR1 is SGHDN and CDR2 is FVKESK.

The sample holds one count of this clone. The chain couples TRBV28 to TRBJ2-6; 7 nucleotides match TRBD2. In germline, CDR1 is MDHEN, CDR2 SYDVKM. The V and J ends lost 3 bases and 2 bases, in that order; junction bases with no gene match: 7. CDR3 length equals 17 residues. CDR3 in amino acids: CASSLGGYNTGANVLTF. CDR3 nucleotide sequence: TGTGCCAGCAGTTTGGGGGGGTATAATACTGGGGCCAACGTCCTGACTTTC.

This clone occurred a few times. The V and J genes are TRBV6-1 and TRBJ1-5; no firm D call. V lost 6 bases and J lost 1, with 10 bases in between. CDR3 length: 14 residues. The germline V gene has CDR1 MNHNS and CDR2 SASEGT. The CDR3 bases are TGTGCCAGCAGGAACAGTGAAAGCAATCAGCCCCAGCATTTT. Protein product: CASRNSESNQPQHF.

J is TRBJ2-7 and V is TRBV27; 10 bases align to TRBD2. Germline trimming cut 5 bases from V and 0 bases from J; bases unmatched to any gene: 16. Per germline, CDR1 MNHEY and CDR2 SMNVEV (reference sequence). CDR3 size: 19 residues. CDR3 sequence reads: CASSPMPGLAATSSYEQYF. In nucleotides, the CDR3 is TGTGCCAGCAGTCCAATGCCCGGACTAGCGGCCACGAGCTCCTACGAGCAGTACTTC.

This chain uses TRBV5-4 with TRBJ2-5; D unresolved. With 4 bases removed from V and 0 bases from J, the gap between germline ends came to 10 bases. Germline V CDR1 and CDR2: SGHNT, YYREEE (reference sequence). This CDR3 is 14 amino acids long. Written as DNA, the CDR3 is TGTGCCAGCAGCCCCCGGAGAAACCAAGAGACCCAGTACTTC. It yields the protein CASSPRRNQETQYF. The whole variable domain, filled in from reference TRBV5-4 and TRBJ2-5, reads ETGVTQSPTHLIKTRGQQVTLRCSSQSGHNTVSWYQQALGQGPQFIFQYYREEENGRGNFPPRFSGLQFPNYSSELNVNALELDDSALYLCASSPRRNQETQYFGPGTRLLVL.

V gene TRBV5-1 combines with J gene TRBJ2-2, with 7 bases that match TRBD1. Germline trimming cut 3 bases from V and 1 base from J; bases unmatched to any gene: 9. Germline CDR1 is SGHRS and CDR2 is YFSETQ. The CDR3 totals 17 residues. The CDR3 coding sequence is TGCGCCAGCAGCTCCGTGGGGACAGCCAAGAACACCGGGGAGCTGTTTTTT. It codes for CASSSVGTAKNTGELFF.

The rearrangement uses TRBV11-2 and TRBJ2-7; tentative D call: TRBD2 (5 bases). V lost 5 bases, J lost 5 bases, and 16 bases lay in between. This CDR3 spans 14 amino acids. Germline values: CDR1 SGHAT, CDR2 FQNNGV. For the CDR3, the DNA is TGTGCCAGCAGCCTAGCACTTATCGGGAACGAGCAGTACTTC. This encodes CASSLALIGNEQYF.

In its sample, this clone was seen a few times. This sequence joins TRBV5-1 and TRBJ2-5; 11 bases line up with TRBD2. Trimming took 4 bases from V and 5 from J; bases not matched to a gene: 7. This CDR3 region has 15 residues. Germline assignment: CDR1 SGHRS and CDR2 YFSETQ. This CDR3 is CASSTGLAGMETQYF. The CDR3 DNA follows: TGCGCCAGCAGCACTGGACTAGCGGGTATGGAGACCCAGTACTTC.

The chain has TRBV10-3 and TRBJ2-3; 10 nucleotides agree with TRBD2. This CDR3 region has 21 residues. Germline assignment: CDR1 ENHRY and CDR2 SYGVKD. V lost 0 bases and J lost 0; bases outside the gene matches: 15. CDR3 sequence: CAISESRLAGEGAFSTDTQYF. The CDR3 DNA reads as TGTGCCATCAGTGAGTCGAGGCTAGCGGGAGAGGGGGCCTTTAGCACAGATACGCAGTATTTT.